These 30 T cell receptor beta chains were sequenced from one sample in a study of a mutant IDH1 vaccine in newly diagnosed glioma. These receptors' antigens are unknown. Time point denoted: week 11, during vaccination. The study gave 300 ug of mutant IDH1 20-mer peptide per vaccine dose, with topical imiquimod. The assay was immunoSEQ multiplex PCR, and TCRdb's table has in-frame clones only and misses some. Of 57,000 or so clones listed, around 80% were seen once; the top ten hold approximately 3.8%. This specimen was PBMCs, taken from a glioma patient whose treatment included an IDH1 peptide vaccine. Receptors originate from a man younger than 45 with glioma.

V gene TRBV7-2 combines with J gene TRBJ2-4; 11 nucleotides line up with TRBD2. Germline V CDR1 and CDR2: SGHTA, FQGNSA. This CDR3 is built from 18 residues. V lost 5 bases, J lost 4 bases, and 13 bases stayed unmatched. The CDR3 region has the DNA TGTGCCAGCAGCGTATCCCTAGCGGGGGGAGCCTCTAAAAACATTCAGTACTTC. Translated: CASSVSLAGGASKNIQYF.

The chain uses TRBV7-8 and TRBJ2-7, with TRBD2 identical over 12 bases. Germline assignment: CDR1 SGHVS and CDR2 FQNEAQ. The CDR3 is 17 residues long. The V gene end was trimmed by 5 bases and the J gene end by 5 bases; junction bases not matched to a gene: 13. The CDR3 spells CASSLLRLAGEYDEQYF. CDR3 bases: TGTGCCAGCAGCCTCCTTCGACTAGCGGGAGAGTACGACGAGCAGTACTTC.

This CDR3 is CASSLGPYTDTQYF. The CDR3 region has the DNA TGTGCCAGCAGTTTGGGACCGTACACAGATACGCAGTATTTT. The rearrangement joins TRBV27 to TRBJ2-3; tentatively, D is TRBD1 or TRBD2 (5 bases each). Germline-derived CDR1 and CDR2 are MNHEY and SMNVEV (reference sequence). V was pared by 3 bases and J by 2 bases, with 9 bases between. There are 14 residues in the CDR3.

The chain employs TRBV4-1 and TRBJ2-2; TRBD1 or TRBD2 may be the D gene (5 bases each). The germline gives CDR1 MGHRA, CDR2 YSYEKL. This CDR3 region has 16 residues. Trimming left V 5 bases short and J 3 bases short, with 16 bases between. The CDR3 sequence is CASSVRARGYTGELFF. The CDR3 bases are TGCGCCAGCAGCGTCAGGGCGAGGGGTTACACCGGGGAGCTGTTTTTT.

V usage is TRBV5-6 and J usage is TRBJ2-3; no definite D call. The CDR3 runs 15 residues. In germline, CDR1 is SGHDT, CDR2 YYEEEE. With 0 bases removed from V and 0 bases from J, the gap between germline ends came to 8 bases. In nucleotides, the CDR3 is TGTGCCAGCAGCTTGGCCAGCAGTAGCACAGATACGCAGTATTTT. Translation: CASSLASSSTDTQYF.

This chain connects TRBV5-6 to TRBJ1-5; D uncertain. CDR1 is SGHDT, CDR2 YYEEEE, per germline. Trimming took 0 bases from V and 7 from J, leaving 8 bases between them. This CDR3 is built from 13 residues. CDR3: CASSLGWGQPQHF. As DNA, the CDR3 is TGTGCCAGCAGCTTGGGGTGGGGACAGCCCCAGCATTTT.

This clone was observed a single time. The chain joins TRBV7-9 to TRBJ1-1, with TRBD1 matching over 7 bases. The CDR3 has 15 amino acids. V lost 8 bases to trimming and J lost 8 bases; unmatched junction nucleotides: 17. In germline, CDR1 is SEHNR, CDR2 FQNEAQ (reference sequence). The DNA for the CDR3 is TGTGCCAGCGGGGTCTCAGGGGGAACCCAGGCCGAAGCTTTCTTT. This codes for CASGVSGGTQAEAFF.

This chain joins TRBV2 and TRBJ1-1; D unclear. CDR3 length: 12 residues. V lost 9 bases and J lost 1, with 9 bases in between. Germline values: CDR1 SNHLY, CDR2 FYNNEI. The CDR3 DNA is TGTGCCAGAGCCGCTTGGAACACTGAAGCTTTCTTT. Its translation: CARAAWNTEAFF.

V is TRBV30 and J is TRBJ2-3; tentative D call: TRBD1 (5 bases). CDR3 length: 16 residues. V was shortened by 1 base and J by 4 bases, with 18 bases between the two germline ends. Germline loops: CDR1 GTSNPN, CDR2 SVGIG (reference sequence). CDR3: CAWSAPGPLGADTQYF. Written as DNA, the CDR3 is TGTGCCTGGAGTGCTCCGGGCCCTCTAGGGGCAGATACGCAGTATTTT.

The V call is TRBV5-4, the J call TRBJ1-1; possible D gene TRBD1, 5 bases. The CDR3 loop spans 13 amino acids. The V gene lost 3 bases and the J gene lost 7 bases, with 13 bases spanning the gap. The germline CDR1 and CDR2 sequences are SGHNT and YYREEE (reference sequence). CDR3 sequence (DNA): TGTGCCAGCAGCTCCAGGGTTGACGGTGAAGCTTTCTTT. It yields the protein CASSSRVDGEAFF.

This clone was recorded once. Distinct nucleotide sequences in the sample also encode this CDR3. The chain joins TRBV9 to TRBJ2-7; D might be TRBD2 (5 bases). Trimming stripped 3 bases from V and 3 bases from J, with 7 bases between. Per the germline V gene, CDR1 is SGDLS and CDR2 is YYNGEE. The CDR3 totals 12 residues. The CDR3 loop is CASSGRGYEQYF. In DNA, the CDR3 is TGTGCCAGCAGCGGTCGGGGCTACGAGCAGTACTTC.

The genes are TRBV5-5 and TRBJ1-5; D ambiguous. The germline V gene encodes CDR1 SGHKS and CDR2 YYEKEE (reference sequence). V lost 6 bases to trimming and J lost 0 bases, with 13 bases between them. CDR3 length: 15 residues. The CDR3 nucleotides read TGTGCCAGCACCGCGTCAGCCCTTAGCAATCAGCCCCAGCATTTT. It specifies CASTASALSNQPQHF. Together with reference TRBV5-5 and TRBJ1-5, the CDR3 gives the full variable domain: DAGVTQSPTHLIKTRGQQVTLRCSPISGHKSVSWYQQVLGQGPQFIFQYYEKEERGRGNFPDRFSARQFPNYSSELNVNALLLGDSALYLCASTASALSNQPQHFGDGTRLSIL.

The table lists this clone with a few counts. The chain is built from TRBV4-3 and TRBJ2-1, with TRBD2 matching over 8 bases. V dropped 2 bases and J dropped 2; count of bases not matched to a gene: 8. Germline-derived CDR1 and CDR2 are LGHNA and YSLEER. CDR3 length equals 17 residues. CDR3 amino acids: CASSQNPTSGTYNEQFF. Here the CDR3 DNA reads TGCGCCAGCAGCCAAAACCCCACTAGCGGAACCTACAATGAGCAGTTCTTC.

The genes are TRBV29-1 and TRBJ2-6, with D unresolved. CDR1 and CDR2 (germline): SQVTM, ANQGSEA. The CDR3 consists of 13 residues. Between the trimmed V and J ends, which lost 5 bases and 4 bases, there was a span of 9 bases. CDR3 region: CSVSVNGANVLTF. CDR3 DNA: TGCAGCGTTTCAGTGAACGGGGCCAACGTCCTGACTTTC. The complete variable domain, with remaining parts taken from reference TRBV29-1 and TRBJ2-6, reads SAVISQKPSRDICQRGTSLTIQCQVDSQVTMMFWYRQQPGQSLTLIATANQGSEATYESGFVIDKFPISRPNLTFSTLTVSNMSPEDSSIYLCSVSVNGANVLTFGAGSRLTVL.

The chain employs TRBV7-7 and TRBJ1-1, with D unresolved. Germline CDR1 is SSHAT and CDR2 is FNYEAQ (reference sequence). V shed 2 bases and J shed 3 bases, with 7 bases lying between them. There are 13 residues in the CDR3. Here the CDR3 reads CASSLRWDTEAFF. CDR3 in DNA: TGTGCCAGCAGCTTAAGGTGGGACACTGAAGCTTTCTTT.

V gene TRBV2 combines with J gene TRBJ1-4; D is unresolved. Germline CDR1 reads SNHLY; CDR2 reads FYNNEI. The CDR3 extends over 14 amino acids. V was trimmed by 1 base and J by 6 bases, leaving 9 bases between them. Written as DNA, the CDR3 is TGTGCCAGCAGTGAAGACGGGCTGGATGAAAAACTGTTTTTT. It encodes CASSEDGLDEKLFF. The complete variable domain, with remaining parts taken from reference TRBV2 and TRBJ1-4, reads EPEVTQTPSHQVTQMGQEVILRCVPISNHLYFYWYRQILGQKVEFLVSFYNNEISEKSEIFDDQFSVERPDGSNFTLKIRSTKLEDSAMYFCASSEDGLDEKLFFGSGTQLSVL.

The V and J genes are TRBV5-5 and TRBJ2-7; a weak D match, TRBD2 (5 bases). The germline V gene has CDR1 SGHKS and CDR2 YYEKEE (reference sequence). This CDR3 is 15 amino acids long. V dropped 0 bases and J dropped 4 bases, with 14 bases sitting between them. CDR3 protein: CASSLGGNELYEQYF. CDR3 in DNA: TGTGCCAGCAGCTTGGGAGGGAACGAGTTATACGAGCAGTACTTC.

The chain employs TRBV9 and TRBJ1-2; TRBD1 agrees at 7 bases. The germline V gene encodes CDR1 SGDLS and CDR2 YYNGEE. The CDR3 consists of 17 residues. The V segment lost 3 bases and the J segment 3 bases; nucleotides outside the gene matches: 14. CDR3 protein: CASSGYQYRGLDYGYTF. CDR3 DNA sequence: TGTGCCAGCAGCGGTTACCAATACAGGGGCTTGGACTATGGCTACACCTTC. The full variable domain, in which reference TRBV9 and TRBJ1-2 provide the parts outside the CDR3, is DSGVTQTPKHLITATGQRVTLRCSPRSGDLSVYWYQQSLDQGLQFLIQYYNGEERAKGNILERFSAQQFPDLHSELNLSSLELGDSALYFCASSGYQYRGLDYGYTFGSGTRLTVV.

The chain links TRBV27 to TRBJ2-7; D remains ambiguous. CDR1 is MNHEY and CDR2 is SMNVEV in the germline V gene (reference sequence). V was shortened by 3 bases and J by 0 bases, with 12 bases between the two germline ends. The CDR3 extends over 15 amino acids. The CDR3 loop reads CASSFWLGGSYEQYF. The CDR3 DNA sequence: TGTGCCAGCAGTTTTTGGCTTGGCGGCTCCTACGAGCAGTACTTC.

In its sample, this clone was seen once. This chain connects TRBV21-1 to TRBJ2-3; the table calls TRBD2, which could not be checked here. TRBV21-1 is marked as a pseudogene. The CDR3 consists of 23 residues. The CDR3 loop reads CASTQRPTRGLAGKCTGTDTQYF. DNA of the CDR3: TGTGCCAGCACCCAGAGACCAACCAGGGGACTAGCGGGAAAGTGTACGGGCACAGATACGCAGTATTTT.

The V gene is TRBV5-1, the J gene TRBJ2-7; 7 nucleotides align to TRBD1. The trim removed 4 bases at V and 7 bases at J, leaving 11 bases unmatched. The germline gives CDR1 SGHRS, CDR2 YFSETQ. This CDR3 contains 14 residues. The CDR3 is CASSHWDSIWEQYF. As DNA, the CDR3 is TGCGCCAGCAGCCATTGGGACAGCATTTGGGAGCAGTACTTC.

V and J are TRBV28 and TRBJ1-5; D possibly corresponds to TRBD1 (5 bases). Germline CDR1 and CDR2: MDHEN and SYDVKM. Trimming cost V 3 bases and J 2 bases, with 14 bases left between them. CDR3 size: 16 residues. The CDR3 region is CASSFGRTTRNQPQHF. DNA of the CDR3: TGTGCCAGCAGTTTCGGCAGGACAACCCGCAATCAGCCCCAGCATTTT.

J is TRBJ2-3 and V is TRBV7-2; D unclear. The V and J ends lost 1 base and 0 bases respectively, with 11 bases between them. Germline assignment: CDR1 SGHTA and CDR2 FQGNSA. The CDR3 loop spans 16 amino acids. The CDR3 sequence is CASSLDAGASTDTQYF. Here the CDR3 DNA reads TGTGCCAGCAGCTTAGATGCAGGTGCTAGCACAGATACGCAGTATTTT.

This chain joins TRBV5-4 and TRBJ1-2; TRBD1 agrees at 12 bases. In germline, CDR1 is SGHNT, CDR2 YYREEE (reference sequence). This CDR3 region has 14 residues. J lost 7 bases, V lost 3 bases, and 4 bases had no gene match. CDR3 in DNA: TGTGCCAGCAGCTGGGGACAGGGGGCCGGTGGCTACACCTTC. Translation: CASSWGQGAGGYTF.

The chain recombines TRBV10-3 with TRBJ1-2; 7 bases are shared with TRBD1. This CDR3 spans 14 amino acids. Unmatched junction bases numbered 5, after V lost 0 bases and J lost 7 bases. The V gene's germline CDR1 is ENHRY and CDR2 SYGVKD. CDR3 DNA sequence: TGTGCCATCAGTGAGTCCGACAGGGTTTGTGGCTACACCTTC. Its translation: CAISESDRVCGYTF.

The chain joins TRBV7-8 to TRBJ1-5; possibly TRBD1 for D (6 bases). CDR1 and CDR2 (germline): SGHVS, FQNEAQ. V was pared by 1 base and J by 7 bases, with 14 bases between. The CDR3 contains 15 residues. CDR3 amino acids: CASSLDSGAWQPQHF. As DNA, the CDR3 is TGTGCCAGCAGCTTAGATTCGGGGGCCTGGCAGCCCCAGCATTTT.

This chain links TRBV19 with TRBJ2-3; 16 bases line up with TRBD2. The CDR3 spans 16 residues. Germline assignment: CDR1 LNHDA and CDR2 SQIVND (reference sequence). The trim removed 5 bases at V and 5 bases at J, leaving 4 bases unmatched. Here the CDR3 DNA reads TGTGCCAGTAGTGCGGGACTAGCGGGGGGGGTAGATACGCAGTATTTT. As protein: CASSAGLAGGVDTQYF.

This clone was seen more than once but under ten times. The CDR3 loop is CASSLWGTNTEAFF. Here the CDR3 DNA reads TGCGCCAGCAGCTTGTGGGGTACGAACACTGAAGCTTTCTTT. The chain uses TRBV5-1 and TRBJ1-1; the D is unclear. The CDR3 spans 14 residues. Germline V gives CDR1 SGHRS, CDR2 YFSETQ. Trimming removed 1 base from V and 1 base from J, with 8 bases in between.

The chain has TRBV6-6 and TRBJ2-1; TRBD1 aligns across 7 bases. CDR3 length equals 16 residues. V trimming: 6 bases; J trimming: 0 bases; junction bases outside the gene matches: 8. Germline V gene lookup returns CDR1 MNHNY and CDR2 SVGAGI (reference sequence). The CDR3 DNA follows: TGTGCCAGCAGCGCGTGGGGACAGAGCTCCTACAATGAGCAGTTCTTC. This codes for CASSAWGQSSYNEQFF.

This chain joins TRBV5-1 and TRBJ2-7; 13 positions match TRBD2. V lost 4 bases, J lost 2 bases, and 12 bases stayed unmatched. The germline V gene has CDR1 SGHRS and CDR2 YFSETQ. CDR3 length equals 18 residues. DNA for the CDR3: TGCGCCAGCAGCCCCAGGACTAGCGGGAGAAGGTTAACCTACGAGCAGTACTTC. It yields the protein CASSPRTSGRRLTYEQYF. Full variable domain (missing parts from reference TRBV5-1 and TRBJ2-7): KAGVTQTPRYLIKTRGQQVTLSCSPISGHRSVSWYQQTPGQGLQFLFEYFSETQRNKGNFPGRFSGRQFSNSRSEMNVSTLELGDSALYLCASSPRTSGRRLTYEQYFGPGTRLTVT.